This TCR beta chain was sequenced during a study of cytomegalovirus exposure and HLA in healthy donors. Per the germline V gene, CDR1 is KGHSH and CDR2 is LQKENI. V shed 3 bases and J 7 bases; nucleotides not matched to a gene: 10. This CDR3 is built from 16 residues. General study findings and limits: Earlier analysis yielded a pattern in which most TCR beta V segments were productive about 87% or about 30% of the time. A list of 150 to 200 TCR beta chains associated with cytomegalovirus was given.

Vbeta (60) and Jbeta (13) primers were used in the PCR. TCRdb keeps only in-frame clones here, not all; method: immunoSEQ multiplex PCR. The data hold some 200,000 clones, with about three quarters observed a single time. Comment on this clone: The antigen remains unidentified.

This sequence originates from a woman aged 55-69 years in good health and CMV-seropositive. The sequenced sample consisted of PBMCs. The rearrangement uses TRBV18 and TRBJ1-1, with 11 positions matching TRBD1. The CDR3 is CASSPVAGTGGDEAFF. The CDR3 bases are TGTGCCAGCTCACCCGTCGCTGGGACAGGGGGGGATGAAGCTTTCTTT.